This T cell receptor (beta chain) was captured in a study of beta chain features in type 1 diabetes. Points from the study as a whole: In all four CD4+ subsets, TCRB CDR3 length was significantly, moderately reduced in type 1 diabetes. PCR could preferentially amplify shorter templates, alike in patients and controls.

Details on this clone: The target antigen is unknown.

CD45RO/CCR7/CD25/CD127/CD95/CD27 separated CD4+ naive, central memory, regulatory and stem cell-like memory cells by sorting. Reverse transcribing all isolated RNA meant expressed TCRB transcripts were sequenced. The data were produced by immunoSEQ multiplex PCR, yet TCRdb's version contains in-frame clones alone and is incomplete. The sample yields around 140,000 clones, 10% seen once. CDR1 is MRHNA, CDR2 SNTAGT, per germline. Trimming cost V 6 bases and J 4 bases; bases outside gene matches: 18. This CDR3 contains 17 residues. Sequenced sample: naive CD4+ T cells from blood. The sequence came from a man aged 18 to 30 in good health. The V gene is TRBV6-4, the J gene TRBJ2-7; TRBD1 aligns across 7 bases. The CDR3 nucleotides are TGTGCCAGCAGCGTTAAAACCCGAGACAGGGCTAAGTACGAGCAGTACTTC. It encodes CASSVKTRDRAKYEQYF.